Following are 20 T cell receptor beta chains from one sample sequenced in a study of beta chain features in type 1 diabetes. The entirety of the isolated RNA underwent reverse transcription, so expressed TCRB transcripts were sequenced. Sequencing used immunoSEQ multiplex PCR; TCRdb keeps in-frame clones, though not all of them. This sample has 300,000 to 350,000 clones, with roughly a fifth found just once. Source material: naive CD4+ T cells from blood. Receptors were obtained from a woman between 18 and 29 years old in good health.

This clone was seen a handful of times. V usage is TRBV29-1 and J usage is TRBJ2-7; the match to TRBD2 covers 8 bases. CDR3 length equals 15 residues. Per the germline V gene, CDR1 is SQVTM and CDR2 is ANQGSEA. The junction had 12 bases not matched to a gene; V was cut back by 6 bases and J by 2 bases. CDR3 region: CSVGPTGGRPYEQYF. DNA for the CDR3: TGCAGCGTGGGCCCAACTGGCGGGAGGCCCTACGAGCAGTACTTC.

CDR3 nucleotide sequence: TGTGCCACCAGCATCTTAAGTAGCTATGGCTACACCTTC. As protein: CATSILSSYGYTF. V gene TRBV15 combines with J gene TRBJ1-2, with D unclear. V was shortened by 4 bases and J by 4 bases, with 10 bases between the two germline ends. The CDR3 totals 13 residues. Germline V gene sequence: CDR1 LNHNV, CDR2 YYDKDF (reference sequence).

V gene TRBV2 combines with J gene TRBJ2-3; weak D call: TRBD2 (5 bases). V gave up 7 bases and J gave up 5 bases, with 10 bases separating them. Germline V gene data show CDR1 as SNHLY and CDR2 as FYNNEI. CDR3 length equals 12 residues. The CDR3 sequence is CASKEVEDTQYF. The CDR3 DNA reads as TGTGCCAGCAAGGAGGTGGAAGATACGCAGTATTTT.

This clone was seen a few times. DNA of the CDR3: TGTGCCAGTAGTATTATACAGGGGCGCACCGGGGAGCTGTTTTTT. Encoded protein: CASSIIQGRTGELFF. The chain recombines TRBV19 with TRBJ2-2, with 7 bases fitting TRBD1. There are 15 residues in the CDR3. Germline V lookup: CDR1 LNHDA, CDR2 SQIVND (reference sequence). The trim removed 3 bases at V and 4 bases at J, leaving 5 bases unmatched.

CDR3 bases: TGTGCCAGTAGTATCCCTCTAGCGGGGGGCGGGGAGACCCAGTACTTC. Amino acids: CASSIPLAGGGETQYF. The chain couples TRBV19 to TRBJ2-5; TRBD2 agrees at 11 bases. CDR1 is LNHDA, CDR2 SQIVND, per germline (reference sequence). The CDR3 runs 16 residues. V shed 3 bases and J 5 bases; nucleotides not matched to a gene: 8. The whole variable domain, filled in from reference TRBV19 and TRBJ2-5, reads DGGITQSPKYLFRKEGQNVTLSCEQNLNHDAMYWYRQDPGQGLRLIYYSQIVNDFQKGDIAEGYSVSREKKESFPLTVTSAQKNPTAFYLCASSIPLAGGGETQYFGPGTRLLVL.

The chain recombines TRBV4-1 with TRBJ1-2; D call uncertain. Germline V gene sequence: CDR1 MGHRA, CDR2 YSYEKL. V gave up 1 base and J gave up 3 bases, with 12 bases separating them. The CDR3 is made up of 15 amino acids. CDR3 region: CASSQVWTEDYGYTF. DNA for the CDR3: TGCGCCAGCAGCCAAGTTTGGACGGAGGACTATGGCTACACCTTC.

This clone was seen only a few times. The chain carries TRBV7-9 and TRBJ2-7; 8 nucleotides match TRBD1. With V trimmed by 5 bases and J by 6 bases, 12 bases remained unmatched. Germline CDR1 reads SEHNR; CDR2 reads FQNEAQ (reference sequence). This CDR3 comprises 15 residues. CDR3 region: CASSPDRAFRSEQYF. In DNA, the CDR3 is TGTGCCAGCAGCCCGGACAGGGCCTTCAGATCCGAGCAGTACTTC. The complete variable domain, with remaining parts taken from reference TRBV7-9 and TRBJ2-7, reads DTGVSQNPRHKITKRGQNVTFRCDPISEHNRLYWYRQTLGQGPEFLTYFQNEAQLEKSRLLSDRFSAERPKGSFSTLEIQRTEQGDSAMYLCASSPDRAFRSEQYFGPGTRLTVT.

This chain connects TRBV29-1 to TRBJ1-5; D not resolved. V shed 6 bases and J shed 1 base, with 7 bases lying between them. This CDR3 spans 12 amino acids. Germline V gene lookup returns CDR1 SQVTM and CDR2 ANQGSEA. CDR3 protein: CSVAQSNQPQHF. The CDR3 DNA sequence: TGCAGCGTAGCACAGAGCAATCAGCCCCAGCATTTT.

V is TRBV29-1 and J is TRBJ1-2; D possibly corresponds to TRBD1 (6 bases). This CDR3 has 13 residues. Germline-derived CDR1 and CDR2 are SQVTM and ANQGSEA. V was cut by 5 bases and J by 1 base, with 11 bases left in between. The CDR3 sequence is CSVMDSINYGYTF. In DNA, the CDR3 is TGCAGCGTTATGGACAGTATTAACTATGGCTACACCTTC.

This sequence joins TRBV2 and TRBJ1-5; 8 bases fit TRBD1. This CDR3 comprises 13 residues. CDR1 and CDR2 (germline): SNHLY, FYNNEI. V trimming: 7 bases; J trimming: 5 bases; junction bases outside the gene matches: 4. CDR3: CASIPGQDQPQHF. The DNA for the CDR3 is TGTGCCAGCATACCGGGACAGGATCAGCCCCAGCATTTT.

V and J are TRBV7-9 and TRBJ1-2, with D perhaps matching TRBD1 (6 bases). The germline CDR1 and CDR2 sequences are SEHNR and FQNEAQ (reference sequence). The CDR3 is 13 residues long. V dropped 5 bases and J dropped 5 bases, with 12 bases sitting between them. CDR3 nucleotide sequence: TGTGCCAGCAGCCGACAGGAAGATTATGGCTACACCTTC. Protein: CASSRQEDYGYTF.

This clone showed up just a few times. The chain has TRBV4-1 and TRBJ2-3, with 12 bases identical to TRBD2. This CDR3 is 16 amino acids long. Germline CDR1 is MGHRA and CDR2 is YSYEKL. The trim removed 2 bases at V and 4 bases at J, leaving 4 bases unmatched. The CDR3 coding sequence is TGCGCCAGCAGCCAACTAGCGGGGGGGCGGGCAGATACGCAGTATTTT. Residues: CASSQLAGGRADTQYF.

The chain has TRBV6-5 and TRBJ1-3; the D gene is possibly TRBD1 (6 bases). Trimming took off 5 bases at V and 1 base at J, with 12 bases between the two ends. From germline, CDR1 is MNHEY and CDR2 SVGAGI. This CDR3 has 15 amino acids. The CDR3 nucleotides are TGTGCCAGCAGTCCGACCGGGACATCTGGAAACACCATATATTTT. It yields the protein CASSPTGTSGNTIYF.

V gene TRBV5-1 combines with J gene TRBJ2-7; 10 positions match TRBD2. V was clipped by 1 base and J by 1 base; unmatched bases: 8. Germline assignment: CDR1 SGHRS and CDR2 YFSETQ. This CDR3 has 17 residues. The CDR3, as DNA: TGCGCCAGCAGCTTGCCTCCTAGCGGGAGTACGTCCTACGAGCAGTACTTC. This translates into CASSLPPSGSTSYEQYF.

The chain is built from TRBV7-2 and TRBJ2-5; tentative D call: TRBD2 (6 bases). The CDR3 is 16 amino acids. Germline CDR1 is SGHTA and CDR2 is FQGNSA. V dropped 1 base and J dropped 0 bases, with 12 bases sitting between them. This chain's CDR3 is CASSLGLASYQETQYF. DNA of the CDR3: TGTGCCAGCAGCTTAGGTCTAGCGTCGTACCAAGAGACCCAGTACTTC.

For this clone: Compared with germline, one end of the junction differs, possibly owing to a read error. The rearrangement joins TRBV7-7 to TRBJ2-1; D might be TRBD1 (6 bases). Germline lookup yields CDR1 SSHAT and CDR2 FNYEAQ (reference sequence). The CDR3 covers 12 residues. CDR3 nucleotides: TGTGCTAGCAGGGGCCCGGGGAATGAGCAGTTCTTC. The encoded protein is CASRGPGNEQFF. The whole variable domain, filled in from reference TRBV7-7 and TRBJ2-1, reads GAGVSQSPRYKVTKRGQDVTLRCDPISSHATLYWYQQALGQGPEFLTYFNYEAQPDKSGLPSDRFSAERPEGSISTLTIQRTEQRDSAMYRCASRGPGNEQFFGPGTRLTVL.

This CDR3 reads CASSDPRLADEQYF. CDR3 DNA sequence: TGTGCCAGCAGCGATCCGAGACTAGCGGACGAGCAGTACTTC. J is TRBJ2-7 and V is TRBV4-2, with TRBD2 matching 9 bases. V dropped 5 bases and J dropped 5; count of bases not matched to a gene: 7. The CDR3 totals 14 residues. Germline V lookup: CDR1 LGHNA, CDR2 YNFKEQ.

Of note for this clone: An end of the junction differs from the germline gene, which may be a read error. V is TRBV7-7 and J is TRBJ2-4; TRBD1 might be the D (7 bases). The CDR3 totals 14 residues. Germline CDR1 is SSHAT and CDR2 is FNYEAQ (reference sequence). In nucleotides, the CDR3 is TGTGCTAGCAGCCTCGGGGGACAGTACTCCCTCGGGTACTTC. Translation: CASSLGGQYSLGYF. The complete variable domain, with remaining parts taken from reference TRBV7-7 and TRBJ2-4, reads GAGVSQSPRYKVTKRGQDVTLRCDPISSHATLYWYQQALGQGPEFLTYFNYEAQPDKSGLPSDRFSAERPEGSISTLTIQRTEQRDSAMYRCASSLGGQYSLGYFGAGTRLSVL.

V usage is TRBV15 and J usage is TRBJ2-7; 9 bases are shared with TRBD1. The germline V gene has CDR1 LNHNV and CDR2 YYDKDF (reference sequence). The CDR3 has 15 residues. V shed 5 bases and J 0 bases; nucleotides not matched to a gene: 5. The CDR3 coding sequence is TGTGCCACCAGCCGCGGGACAGGGAGCTCCTACGAGCAGTACTTC. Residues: CATSRGTGSSYEQYF.

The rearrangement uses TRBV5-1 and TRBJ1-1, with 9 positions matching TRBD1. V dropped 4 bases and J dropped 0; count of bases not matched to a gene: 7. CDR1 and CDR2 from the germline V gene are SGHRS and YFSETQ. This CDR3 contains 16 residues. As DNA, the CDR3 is TGCGCCAGCAGCCCCGGGACAGGGCTACTGAACACTGAAGCTTTCTTT. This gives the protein CASSPGTGLLNTEAFF.